These 25 T cell receptor beta chains came from one sample sequenced in a study of T cells in Graves' hyperthyroidism and ophthalmopathy. The investigators amplified TCR beta CDR3 regions from RNA transcripts. Initially, a first-round RT-PCR of the TCR CDR3 employed the HTBI primer set. One entry per CDR3 protein, called by TCRdb with MiXCR from the multiplex PCR reads. Among about 840,000 distinct CDR3 sequences listed, over 35% were seen once. The source material was blood. These receptors were collected from a man younger than 35 with Graves' hyperthyroidism.

This clonotype was found many times. The chain recombines TRBV7-3 with TRBJ1-1, with D possibly being TRBD1 (5 bases). V was trimmed by 4 bases and J by 1 base, leaving 19 bases between them. The germline V gene encodes CDR1 SGHTA and CDR2 FQGTGA. The CDR3 contains 17 residues. As DNA, the CDR3 is TGTGCCAGCAGCTACGGGGCCGGGCAGCCTAGGAACACTGAAGCTTTCTTT. Amino acids: CASSYGAGQPRNTEAFF.

This clonotype appeared a few times. The J gene is TRBJ1-5, the V gene TRBV20-1; TRBD1 might be the D (6 bases). The CDR3 runs to 13 residues. Germline CDR1 is DFQATT and CDR2 is SNEGSKA (reference sequence). Trimming removed 6 bases at V and 1 base at J, with 10 bases between. CDR3 in DNA: TGCAGTGCCTATGACAGGAGCAATCAGCCCCAGCATTTT. Translating gives CSAYDRSNQPQHF.

There are many counts of this clonotype. The genes are TRBV29-1 and TRBJ2-7; TRBD1 matches at 7 bases. Per germline, CDR1 SQVTM and CDR2 ANQGSEA. Trimming at V came to 7 bases and at J to 4 bases, leaving 4 bases not matched to a gene. The CDR3 contains 11 residues. CDR3 nucleotides: TGCAGCGCCCTGACAGGGTACGAGCAGTACTTC. The encoded protein is CSALTGYEQYF.

To note about this clonotype: Since a much larger clone is just one base distant, this may be a read error. The J gene is TRBJ1-2, the V gene TRBV7-6; TRBD1 might be the D (5 bases). Trimming shortened V by 5 bases and J by 7 bases, and 17 bases separated the two germline ends. Germline V gives CDR1 SGHVS, CDR2 FNYEAQ. The CDR3 runs to 14 residues. The CDR3 DNA sequence: TGTGCCAGCAGCAGGGACGTCCTAGGCTGTGGCTACACCTTC. This sequence encodes CASSRDVLGCGYTF.

A remark on this clonotype: The final CDR3 position lacks the conserved phenylalanine or tryptophan, pointing to a likely read error. DNA of the CDR3: TGTGCCGTCCCGCGAGGGCTGGACAGAGAGGGGACTGAAGCTTTCTCT. Its translation: CAVPRGLDREGTEAFS. The chain is built from TRBV6-1 and TRBJ1-1; D may be TRBD1 (6 bases). Germline loops: CDR1 MNHNS, CDR2 SASEGT. Trimming left V 11 bases short and J 5 bases short, with 27 bases between. The CDR3 has 16 residues.

The rearrangement joins TRBV4-2 to TRBJ1-1; possibly TRBD1 for D (5 bases). From germline, CDR1 is LGHNA and CDR2 YNFKEQ. The CDR3 runs 15 residues. Trimming took off 1 base at V and 0 bases at J, with 9 bases between the two ends. The CDR3 coding sequence is TGTGCCAGCAGCCAAGCGGACACATTGAACACTGAAGCTTTCTTT. Protein: CASSQADTLNTEAFF.

With regard to this clonotype: A much larger clone sits a single nucleotide away, making a read error possible. The rearrangement links TRBV19 to TRBJ1-1; unclear D gene. V was shortened by 10 bases and J by 5 bases, with 11 bases between the two germline ends. The germline V gene encodes CDR1 LNHDA and CDR2 SQIVND (reference sequence). The CDR3 consists of 11 residues. The DNA of the CDR3 is TGTGCCAATATTCGAGGAACTGAAGCTTTCTTT. Protein sequence: CANIRGTEAFF.

The table lists this clonotype with many counts. The chain joins TRBV9 to TRBJ2-2, with D hard to call. CDR1 is SGDLS and CDR2 is YYNGEE in the germline V gene. The CDR3 runs 12 residues. Trimming took 2 bases from V and 2 from J, leaving 1 base between them. This CDR3 reads CASSVNTGELFF. CDR3 in DNA: TGTGCCAGCAGCGTTAACACCGGGGAGCTGTTTTTT.

V gene TRBV20-1 combines with J gene TRBJ2-7; D possibly uses TRBD1 or TRBD2 (5 bases each). CDR1 is DFQATT and CDR2 is SNEGSKA in the germline V gene (reference sequence). This CDR3 spans 15 amino acids. The ends were cut back, 2 bases at V and 4 bases at J, with 18 bases in the middle. The CDR3 protein is CSARNHRDGRYEQYF. CDR3 DNA sequence: TGCAGTGCTAGAAACCACCGGGACGGAAGATACGAGCAGTACTTC.

This clonotype was counted only a few times. This chain joins TRBV25-1 and TRBJ2-3, with D perhaps given as TRBD1 or TRBD2 (5 bases each). This CDR3 is 13 amino acids long. V lost 4 bases, J lost 11 bases, and 16 bases lay in between. Looked up from germline, CDR1 is MGHDK and CDR2 is SYGVNS. Here the CDR3 reads CASSGGTPGEQYF. The DNA of the CDR3 is TGTGCCAGCAGTGGGGGGACCCCGGGTGAGCAGTATTTT.

V usage is TRBV7-6 and J usage is TRBJ1-6, with a tentative D call TRBD1 (5 bases). This CDR3 spans 16 amino acids. Germline V gene data show CDR1 as SGHVS and CDR2 as FNYEAQ. The V end was cut by 5 bases, the J end by 6 bases, with 17 bases between. CDR3 sequence: CASSRGLGPFNSPLHF. In DNA form, the CDR3 reads TGTGCCAGCAGCCGGGGCCTGGGCCCATTTAATTCACCCCTCCACTTT.

The chain couples TRBV5-6 to TRBJ2-2; unclear D gene. Germline V gene sequence: CDR1 SGHDT, CDR2 YYEEEE. The CDR3 is made up of 16 amino acids. Deletions cut 0 bases from V and 0 bases from J, with 9 bases between. The CDR3: CASSLAYRANTGELFF. The CDR3 DNA sequence: TGTGCCAGCAGCTTGGCCTATCGTGCGAACACCGGGGAGCTGTTTTTT. Filled out from reference TRBV5-6 and TRBJ2-2, the complete variable domain reads DAGVTQSPTHLIKTRGQQVTLRCSPKSGHDTVSWYQQALGQGPQFIFQYYEEEERQRGNFPDRFSGHQFPNYSSELNVNALLLGDSALYLCASSLAYRANTGELFFGEGSRLTVL.

This chain links TRBV5-5 with TRBJ1-4, with D maybe TRBD1 (5 bases). The germline CDR1 and CDR2 sequences are SGHKS and YYEKEE (reference sequence). The CDR3 is 14 residues long. V was trimmed by 4 bases and J by 2 bases, leaving 9 bases between them. This CDR3 reads CASSTGGTNEKLFF. The CDR3, as DNA: TGTGCCAGCAGCACCGGGGGGACTAATGAAAAACTGTTTTTT.

As to this clonotype: A much larger clone differs from this one at a single base, so this may be a read error. This chain uses TRBV10-3 with TRBJ2-2, with unresolved D. Germline V lookup: CDR1 ENHRY, CDR2 SYGVKD. The CDR3 consists of 13 residues. The DNA for the CDR3 is TGTGTCATCAGTGACGGTCCAGGCGGGGAGCTGTTTTTT. It encodes CVISDGPGGELFF.

This clonotype was detected ten times or more. The V and J genes are TRBV20-1 and TRBJ1-2; 10 positions agree with TRBD1. The germline V gene encodes CDR1 DFQATT and CDR2 SNEGSKA (reference sequence). CDR3 length equals 14 residues. The junction had 7 bases not matched to a gene; V was cut back by 3 bases and J by 6 bases. CDR3 in DNA: TGCAGTGCTAGCCCCCGGGACAGGGGTGATGGCTACACCTTC. Residues: CSASPRDRGDGYTF.

The chain links TRBV19 to TRBJ2-5; 7 positions agree with TRBD1. The CDR3 totals 15 residues. The V gene end was trimmed by 6 bases and the J gene end by 5 bases; junction bases not matched to a gene: 12. Germline assignment: CDR1 LNHDA and CDR2 SQIVND (reference sequence). As DNA, the CDR3 is TGTGCCAGTAGCTTGTGGGACAGCTCCCGCGAGACCCAGTACTTC. Encoded protein: CASSLWDSSRETQYF.

This clonotype was detected only once. The genes are TRBV10-3 and TRBJ1-5; D unclear. The V and J ends lost 6 bases and 3 bases respectively, with 12 bases between them. Germline V lookup: CDR1 ENHRY, CDR2 SYGVKD. This CDR3 comprises 14 residues. For the CDR3, the DNA is TGTGCCATCAGAGCGGACCGCCTCAATCAGCCCCAGCATTTT. Translation gives CAIRADRLNQPQHF.

The gene calls are TRBV2 and TRBJ1-5; no definite D call. CDR1 SNHLY and CDR2 FYNNEI come from the germline V gene. This CDR3 comprises 12 residues. Trimming stripped 3 bases from V and 9 bases from J, with 9 bases between. In DNA form, the CDR3 reads TGTGCCAGCAGTGACGAGAATGGGCCCCAGCATTTT. Protein sequence: CASSDENGPQHF.

This clonotype has just a few counts. The V and J genes are TRBV5-6 and TRBJ2-7, with D uncertain. The germline gives CDR1 SGHDT, CDR2 YYEEEE. CDR3 size: 12 residues. The V and J ends lost 2 bases and 11 bases respectively, with 14 bases between them. CDR3: CASSFAEMKEYF. CDR3 in DNA: TGTGCCAGCAGCTTCGCGGAGATGAAGGAGTACTTC.

Note on this clonotype: Sequence at one end of the junction differs from germline and may be a read error. The chain's CDR3 is CASSQDGAGKQPQHF. The CDR3 DNA sequence: TGCGCCAGCAGCCAAGATGGGGCGGGCAAGCAGCCCCAGCATTTT. The chain couples TRBV4-1 to TRBJ1-5; tentatively, D is TRBD1 (5 bases). Germline V gives CDR1 MGHRA, CDR2 YSYEKL. The CDR3 covers 15 residues.

With respect to this clonotype: A read error may produce the germline difference seen at one junction end. The chain employs TRBV18 and TRBJ1-6; D uncertain. The CDR3 consists of 14 residues. Germline V gene sequence: CDR1 KGHSH, CDR2 LQKENI. The CDR3 DNA is TGTACCAGCTCATCCACGTCCCTCGATTCACCCCTCCACTTT. Encoded protein: CTSSSTSLDSPLHF.

The gene calls are TRBV19 and TRBJ1-4; D is possibly TRBD1 (5 bases). CDR1 LNHDA and CDR2 SQIVND come from the germline V gene (reference sequence). V was clipped by 10 bases and J by 8 bases, with 14 bases between them. CDR3 length: 12 amino acids. The CDR3 protein is CATRRGSEKLFF. The CDR3 DNA follows: TGTGCCACCCGCCGGGGCAGCGAAAAACTGTTTTTT.

This clonotype has more than one count but fewer than ten. CDR3 region: CASSHGDSYEQYF. The CDR3 nucleotides read TGTGCCAGCAGCCATGGCGATTCCTACGAGCAGTACTTC. V is TRBV7-9 and J is TRBJ2-7; D not certain. The CDR3 sequence is 13 residues long. With 5 bases removed from V and 1 base from J, the gap between germline ends came to 9 bases. CDR1 is SEHNR and CDR2 is FQNEAQ in the germline V gene (reference sequence).

This clonotype was recorded at least ten times. This sequence joins TRBV29-1 and TRBJ1-2; no clear D gene. V gave up 4 bases and J gave up 3 bases, with 6 bases separating them. From germline, CDR1 is SQVTM and CDR2 ANQGSEA. The CDR3 is 11 residues long. Here the CDR3 reads CSVAPDYGYTF. CDR3 in DNA: TGCAGCGTTGCCCCTGACTATGGCTACACCTTC.

This chain joins TRBV7-9 and TRBJ2-5; TRBD2 matches 7 bases. Germline assignment: CDR1 SEHNR and CDR2 FQNEAQ (reference sequence). This CDR3 is built from 14 residues. Trimming removed 8 bases from V and 0 bases from J; junction bases left unmatched: 6. CDR3 DNA sequence: TGTGCCAGCTCAACGGGAGGCGACCAAGAGACCCAGTACTTC. Protein sequence: CASSTGGDQETQYF.